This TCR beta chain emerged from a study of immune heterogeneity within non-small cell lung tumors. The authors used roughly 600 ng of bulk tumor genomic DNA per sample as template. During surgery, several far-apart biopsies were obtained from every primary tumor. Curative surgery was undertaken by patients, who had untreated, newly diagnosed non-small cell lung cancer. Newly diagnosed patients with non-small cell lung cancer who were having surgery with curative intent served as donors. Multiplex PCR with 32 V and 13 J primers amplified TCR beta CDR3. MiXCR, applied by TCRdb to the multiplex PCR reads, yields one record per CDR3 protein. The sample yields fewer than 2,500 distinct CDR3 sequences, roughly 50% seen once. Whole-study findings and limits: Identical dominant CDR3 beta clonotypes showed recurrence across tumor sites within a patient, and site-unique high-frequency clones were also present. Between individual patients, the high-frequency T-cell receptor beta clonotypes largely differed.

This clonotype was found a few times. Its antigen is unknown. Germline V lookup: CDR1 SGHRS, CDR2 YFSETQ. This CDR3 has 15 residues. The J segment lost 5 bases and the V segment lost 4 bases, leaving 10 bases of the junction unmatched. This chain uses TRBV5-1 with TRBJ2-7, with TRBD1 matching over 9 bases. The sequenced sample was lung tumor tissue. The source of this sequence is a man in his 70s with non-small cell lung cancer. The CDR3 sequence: CASSVSGTGNHEQYF. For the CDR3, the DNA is TGCGCCAGCAGCGTATCCGGGACAGGGAACCACGAGCAGTACTTC. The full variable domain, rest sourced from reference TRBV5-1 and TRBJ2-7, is KAGVTQTPRYLIKTRGQQVTLSCSPISGHRSVSWYQQTPGQGLQFLFEYFSETQRNKGNFPGRFSGRQFSNSRSEMNVSTLELGDSALYLCASSVSGTGNHEQYFGPGTRLTVT.